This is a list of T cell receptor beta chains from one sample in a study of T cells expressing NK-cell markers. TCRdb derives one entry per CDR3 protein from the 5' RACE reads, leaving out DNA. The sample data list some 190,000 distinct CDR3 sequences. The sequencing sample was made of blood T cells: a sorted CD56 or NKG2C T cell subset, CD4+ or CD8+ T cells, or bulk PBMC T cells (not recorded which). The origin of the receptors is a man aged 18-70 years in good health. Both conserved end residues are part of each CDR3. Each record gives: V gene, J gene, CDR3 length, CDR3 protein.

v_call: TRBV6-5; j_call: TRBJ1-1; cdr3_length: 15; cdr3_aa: CASSYWGQQSSEAFF
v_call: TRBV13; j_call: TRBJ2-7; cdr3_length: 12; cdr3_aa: CASSSRGTEQYF
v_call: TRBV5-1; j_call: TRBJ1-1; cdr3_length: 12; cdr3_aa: CASSFGGPMAFF
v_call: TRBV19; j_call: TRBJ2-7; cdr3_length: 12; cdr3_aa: CASSIARGEMYF
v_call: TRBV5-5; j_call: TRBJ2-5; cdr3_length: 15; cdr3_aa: CASSLHRGGVETQYF
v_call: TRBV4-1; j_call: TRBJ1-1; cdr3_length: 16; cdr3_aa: CASSQGVGGQRTEAFF
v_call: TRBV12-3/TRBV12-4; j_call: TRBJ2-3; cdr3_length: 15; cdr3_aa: CASSKGQGGTDTQYF
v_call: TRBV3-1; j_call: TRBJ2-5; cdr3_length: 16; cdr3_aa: CASSQGGPGGQETQYF
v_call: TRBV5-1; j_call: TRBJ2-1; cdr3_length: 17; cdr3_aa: CASSTQLAGVTYNEQFF
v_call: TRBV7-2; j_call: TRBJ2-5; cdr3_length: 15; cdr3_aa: CASSSAGLAGETQYF
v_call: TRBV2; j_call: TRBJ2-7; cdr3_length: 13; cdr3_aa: CASSHGTEYEQYF
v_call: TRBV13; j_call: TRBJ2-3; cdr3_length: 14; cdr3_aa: CASSLGQAADTQYF
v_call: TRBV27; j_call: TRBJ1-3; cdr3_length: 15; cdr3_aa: CASSLIRGDGNTIYF
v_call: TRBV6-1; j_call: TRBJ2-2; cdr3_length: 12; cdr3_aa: CASGGWVGELFF
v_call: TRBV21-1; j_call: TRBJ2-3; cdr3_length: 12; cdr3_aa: CASRVLADTQYF
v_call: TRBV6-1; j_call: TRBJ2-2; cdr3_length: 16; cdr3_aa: CASSPHIQDLVGELFF
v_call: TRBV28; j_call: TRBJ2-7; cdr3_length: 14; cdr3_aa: CASSFGDLSYEQYF
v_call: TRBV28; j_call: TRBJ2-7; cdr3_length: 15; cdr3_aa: CASSLPRTLSYEQYF
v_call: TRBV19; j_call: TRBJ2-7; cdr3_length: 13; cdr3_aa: CASSIASSGEQYF
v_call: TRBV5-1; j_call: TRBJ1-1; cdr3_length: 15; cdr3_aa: CASSLVGGENTEAFF
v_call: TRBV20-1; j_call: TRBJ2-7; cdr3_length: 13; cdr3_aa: CSADRGDLHEQYF
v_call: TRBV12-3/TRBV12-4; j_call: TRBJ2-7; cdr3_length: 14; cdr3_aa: CASSLGTRTYEQYF
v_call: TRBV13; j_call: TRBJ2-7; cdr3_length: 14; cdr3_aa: CASSPVSGDYEQYF
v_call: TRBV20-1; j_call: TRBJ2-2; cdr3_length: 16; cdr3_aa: CSARPPGLTNTGELFF
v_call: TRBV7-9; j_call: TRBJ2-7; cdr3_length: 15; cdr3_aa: CASSDPGQGNDEQYF
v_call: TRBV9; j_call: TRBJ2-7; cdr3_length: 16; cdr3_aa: CASSRYPRGQAYEQYF
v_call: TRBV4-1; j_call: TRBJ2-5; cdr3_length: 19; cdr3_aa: CASSRLDVGTAEPLETQYF
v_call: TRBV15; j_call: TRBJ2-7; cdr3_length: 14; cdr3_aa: CATSTRHGAYEQYF
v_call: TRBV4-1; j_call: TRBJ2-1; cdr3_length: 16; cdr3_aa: CASSQQNFDRAKEQFF
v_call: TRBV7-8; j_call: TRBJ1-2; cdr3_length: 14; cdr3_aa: CASSTLTGDVPDTF
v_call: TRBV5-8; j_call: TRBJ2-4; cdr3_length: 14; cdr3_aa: CASSLKVAKNIQYF
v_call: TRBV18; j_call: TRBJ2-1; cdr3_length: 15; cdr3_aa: CASSPTGGSYNEQFF
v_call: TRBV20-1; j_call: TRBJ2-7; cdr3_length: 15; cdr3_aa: CSARVPRGRTYEQYF
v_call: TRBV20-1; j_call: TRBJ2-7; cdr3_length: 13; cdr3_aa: CSVFTRARYEQYF
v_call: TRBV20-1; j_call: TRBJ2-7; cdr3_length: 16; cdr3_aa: CSAREPGQGAQYEQYF
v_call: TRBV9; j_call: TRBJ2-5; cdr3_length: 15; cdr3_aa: CASSATGALQETQYF
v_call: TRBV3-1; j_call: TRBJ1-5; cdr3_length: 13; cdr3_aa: CASSHAGGQPQHF
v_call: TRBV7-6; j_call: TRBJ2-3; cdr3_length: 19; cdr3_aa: CASSGELAGAPQATDTQYF
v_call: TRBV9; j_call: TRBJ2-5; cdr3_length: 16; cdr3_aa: CASSTPSGGAGETQYF
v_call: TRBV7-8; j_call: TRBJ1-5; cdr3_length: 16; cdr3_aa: CASSSLDGLSNQPQHF
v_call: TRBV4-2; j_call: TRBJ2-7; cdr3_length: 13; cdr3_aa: CASSQWSAGEQYF
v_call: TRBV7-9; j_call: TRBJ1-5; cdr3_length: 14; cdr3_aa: CASSLRGSNQPQHF
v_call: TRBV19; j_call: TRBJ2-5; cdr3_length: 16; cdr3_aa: CASSLLLGFLGETQYF
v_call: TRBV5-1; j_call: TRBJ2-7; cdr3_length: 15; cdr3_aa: CASSPSLLVTYEQYF
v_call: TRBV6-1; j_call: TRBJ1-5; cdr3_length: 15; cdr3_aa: CASSAGRYSNQPQHF
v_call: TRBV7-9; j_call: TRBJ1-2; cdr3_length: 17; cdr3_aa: CASSLSRGTGSNYGYTF
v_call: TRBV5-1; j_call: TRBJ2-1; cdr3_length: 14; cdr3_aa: CASSSRDWNNEQFF
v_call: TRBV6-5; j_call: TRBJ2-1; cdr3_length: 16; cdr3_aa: CASSYFSGGSYNEQFF
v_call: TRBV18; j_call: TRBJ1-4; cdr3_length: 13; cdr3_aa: CASSPGGVEKLFF
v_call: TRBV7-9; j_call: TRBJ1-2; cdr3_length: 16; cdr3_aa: CASSFRPGQGSYGYTF
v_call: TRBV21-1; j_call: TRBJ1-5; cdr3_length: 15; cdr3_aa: CASRPPKGLNQPQHF
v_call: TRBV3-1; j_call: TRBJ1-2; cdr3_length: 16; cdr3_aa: CASSQERADFLYGYTF
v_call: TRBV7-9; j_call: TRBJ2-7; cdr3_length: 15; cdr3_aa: CASSLGRVTSPEQYF
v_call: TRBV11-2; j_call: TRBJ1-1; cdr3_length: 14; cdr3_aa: CASSPDRTALEAFF
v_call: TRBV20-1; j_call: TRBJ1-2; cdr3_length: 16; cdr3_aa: CSAREAPQVSPYGYTF
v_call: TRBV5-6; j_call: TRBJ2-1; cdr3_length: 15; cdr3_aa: CASSLAPGLAGEQFF
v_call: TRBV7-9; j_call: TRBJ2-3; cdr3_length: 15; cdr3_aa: CASSLAVTSTDTQYF
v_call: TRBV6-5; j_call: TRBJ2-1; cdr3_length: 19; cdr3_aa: CASSYSLVELAESNNEQFF
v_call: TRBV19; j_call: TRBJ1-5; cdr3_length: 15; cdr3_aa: CASSMRASSNQPQHF